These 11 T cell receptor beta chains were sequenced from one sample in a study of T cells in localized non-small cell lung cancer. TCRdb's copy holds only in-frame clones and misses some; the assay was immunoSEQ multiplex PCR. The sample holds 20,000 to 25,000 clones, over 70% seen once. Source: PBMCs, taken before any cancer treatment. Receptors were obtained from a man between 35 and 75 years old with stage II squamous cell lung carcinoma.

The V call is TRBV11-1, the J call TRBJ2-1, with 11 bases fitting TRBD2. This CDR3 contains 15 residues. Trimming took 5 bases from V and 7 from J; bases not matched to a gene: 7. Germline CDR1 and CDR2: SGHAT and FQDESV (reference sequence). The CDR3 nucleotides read TGTGCCAGCAGCGTACTAGCGGGAGCGCGAAATGAGCAGTTCTTC. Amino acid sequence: CASSVLAGARNEQFF.

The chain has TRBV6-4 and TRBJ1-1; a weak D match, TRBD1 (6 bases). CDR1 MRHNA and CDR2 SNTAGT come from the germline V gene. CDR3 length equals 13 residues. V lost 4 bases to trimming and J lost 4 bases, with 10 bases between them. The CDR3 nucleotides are TGTGCCAGCAGTGCCGGGGGCGGCACTGAAGCTTTCTTT. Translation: CASSAGGGTEAFF.

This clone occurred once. The CDR3 region has the DNA TGTGCCAGTAGCCGGATAGCGGGAACCAACAATGAGCAGTTCTTC. Translated, it gives CASSRIAGTNNEQFF. The rearrangement joins TRBV19 to TRBJ2-1; 8 bases fit TRBD2. The germline V gene has CDR1 LNHDA and CDR2 SQIVND (reference sequence). The CDR3 has 15 amino acids. Trimming at V came to 6 bases and at J to 5 bases, leaving 9 bases not matched to a gene.

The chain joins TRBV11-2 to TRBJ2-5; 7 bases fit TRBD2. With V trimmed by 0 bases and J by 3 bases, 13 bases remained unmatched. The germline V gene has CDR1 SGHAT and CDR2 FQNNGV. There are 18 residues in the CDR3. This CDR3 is CASSLDPGGAGSKETQYF. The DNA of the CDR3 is TGTGCCAGCAGCTTAGATCCCGGGGGAGCGGGATCAAAAGAGACCCAGTACTTC.

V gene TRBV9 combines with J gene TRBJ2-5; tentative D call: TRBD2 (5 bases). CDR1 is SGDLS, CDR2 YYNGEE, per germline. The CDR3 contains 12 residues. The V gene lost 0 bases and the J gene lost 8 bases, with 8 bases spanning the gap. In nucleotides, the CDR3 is TGTGCCAGCAGCGTAGAATCGGGAACCCAGTACTTC. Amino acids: CASSVESGTQYF.

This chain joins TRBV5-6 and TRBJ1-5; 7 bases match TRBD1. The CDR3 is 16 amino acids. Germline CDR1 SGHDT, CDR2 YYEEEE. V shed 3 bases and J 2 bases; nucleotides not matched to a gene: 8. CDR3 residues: CASSYYRGEGNQPQHF. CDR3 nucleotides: TGTGCCAGCAGCTACTACAGGGGCGAGGGCAATCAGCCCCAGCATTTT.

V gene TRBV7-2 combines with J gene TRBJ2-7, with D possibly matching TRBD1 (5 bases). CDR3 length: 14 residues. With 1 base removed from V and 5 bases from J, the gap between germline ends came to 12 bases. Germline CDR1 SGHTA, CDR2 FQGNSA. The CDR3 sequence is CASSLVGAGNEQYF. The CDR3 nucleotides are TGTGCCAGCAGCTTAGTAGGGGCAGGGAACGAGCAGTACTTC.

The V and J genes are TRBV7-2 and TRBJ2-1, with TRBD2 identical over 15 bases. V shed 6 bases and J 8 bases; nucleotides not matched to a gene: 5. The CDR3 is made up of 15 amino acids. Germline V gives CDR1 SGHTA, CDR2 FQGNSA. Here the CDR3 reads CASRKGLAGGYEQFF. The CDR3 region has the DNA TGTGCCAGCAGAAAGGGACTAGCGGGAGGCTATGAGCAGTTCTTC.

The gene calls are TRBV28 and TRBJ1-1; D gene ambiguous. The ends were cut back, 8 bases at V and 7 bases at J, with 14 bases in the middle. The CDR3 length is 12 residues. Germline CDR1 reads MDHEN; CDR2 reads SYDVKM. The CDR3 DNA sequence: TGTGCCAGCCTGCTGAGGAAGGGTGAAGCTTTCTTT. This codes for CASLLRKGEAFF.

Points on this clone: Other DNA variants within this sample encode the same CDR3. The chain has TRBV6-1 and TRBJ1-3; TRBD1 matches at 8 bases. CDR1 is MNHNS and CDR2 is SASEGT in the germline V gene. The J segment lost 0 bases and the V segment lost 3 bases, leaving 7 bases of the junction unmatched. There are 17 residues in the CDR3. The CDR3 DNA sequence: TGTGCCAGCAGTGAGGCGCGGACAGGGCTCTCTGGAAACACCATATATTTT. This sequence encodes CASSEARTGLSGNTIYF.

CDR3 nucleotide sequence: TGTGCCAGCACCGAAACCACTGAAGCTTTCTTT. Protein sequence: CASTETTEAFF. The chain combines TRBV6-6 with TRBJ1-1; D unresolved. The CDR3 totals 11 residues. V was clipped by 7 bases and J by 4 bases, with 7 bases between them. Germline CDR1 is MNHNY and CDR2 is SVGAGI (reference sequence).